This T cell receptor (beta chain) came from a study of cytomegalovirus exposure and HLA in healthy donors. The wider study: In a later analysis, the roughly 110 validation repertoires were reported to have used the same platform as the approximately 700 first-cohort repertoires.

Remarks on this clone: Its antigen is unknown.

Profiled with immunoSEQ multiplex PCR; TCRdb holds only in-frame clones, not every one. The sample lists more than 80,000 clones, 88% occurring once. V lost 3 bases and J lost 8, with 17 bases in between. Germline CDR1 is LNHDA and CDR2 is SQIVND (reference sequence). The CDR3 runs 15 residues. Study outcomes and limitations: Cytomegalovirus-associated status was assigned to some 160 TCR beta chains. As confirmed in vitro, three CMV-associated chains were specific for CMV antigens. The classifier was said to identify cytomegalovirus status with high specificity and sensitivity.

Sequencing input: PBMCs. The chain carries TRBV19 and TRBJ2-4, with D possibly TRBD1 on 5 matching bases. The clonotype was recovered from a woman aged 18-29 years in good health and CMV-seropositive. The CDR3 region is CASSMTVTVGDIQYF. CDR3 in DNA: TGTGCCAGTAGTATGACCGTGACAGTTGGGGACATTCAGTACTTC.